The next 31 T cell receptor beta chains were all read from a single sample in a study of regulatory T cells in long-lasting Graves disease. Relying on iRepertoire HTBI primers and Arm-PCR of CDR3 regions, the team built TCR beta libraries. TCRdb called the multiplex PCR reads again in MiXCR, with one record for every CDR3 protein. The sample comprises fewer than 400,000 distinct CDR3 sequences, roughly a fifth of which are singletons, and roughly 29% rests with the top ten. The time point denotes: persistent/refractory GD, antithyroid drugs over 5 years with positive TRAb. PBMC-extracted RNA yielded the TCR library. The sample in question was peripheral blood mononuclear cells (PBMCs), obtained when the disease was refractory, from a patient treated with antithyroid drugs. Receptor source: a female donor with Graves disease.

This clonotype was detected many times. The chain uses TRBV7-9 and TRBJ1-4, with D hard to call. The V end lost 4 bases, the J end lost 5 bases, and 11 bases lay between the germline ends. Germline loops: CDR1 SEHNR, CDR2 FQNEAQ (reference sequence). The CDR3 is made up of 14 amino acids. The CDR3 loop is CASSSRESNEKLFF. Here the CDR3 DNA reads TGTGCCAGCAGCTCCCGGGAATCCAATGAAAAACTGTTTTTT.

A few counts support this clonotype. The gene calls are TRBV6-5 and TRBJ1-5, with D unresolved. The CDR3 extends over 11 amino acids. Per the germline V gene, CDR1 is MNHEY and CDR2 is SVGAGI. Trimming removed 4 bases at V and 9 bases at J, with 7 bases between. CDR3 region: CASSLTLPQHF. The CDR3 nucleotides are TGTGCCAGCAGTTTGACATTGCCCCAGCATTTT.

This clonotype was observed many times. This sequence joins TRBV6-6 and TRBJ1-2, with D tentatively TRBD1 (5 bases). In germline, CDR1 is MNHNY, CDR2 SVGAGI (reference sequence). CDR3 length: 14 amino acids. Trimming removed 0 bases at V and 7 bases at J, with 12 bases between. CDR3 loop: CASSYSAGVGGYTF. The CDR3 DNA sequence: TGTGCCAGCAGTTACTCGGCGGGGGTCGGTGGCTACACCTTC.

The CDR3 bases are TGTGCCAGCAGTCTCCGGGACAAAAACACTGAAGCTTTCTTT. It encodes CASSLRDKNTEAFF. The J gene is TRBJ1-1, the V gene TRBV5-4, with D tentatively TRBD1 (6 bases). V was cut by 5 bases and J by 2 bases, with 13 bases left in between. In germline, CDR1 is SGHNT, CDR2 YYREEE (reference sequence). The CDR3 loop spans 14 amino acids.

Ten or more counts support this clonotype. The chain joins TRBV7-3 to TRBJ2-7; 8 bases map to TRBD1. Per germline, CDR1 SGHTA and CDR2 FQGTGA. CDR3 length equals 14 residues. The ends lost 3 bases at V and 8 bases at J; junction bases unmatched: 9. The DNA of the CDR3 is TGTGCCAGCAGCTTCGTTGGGACAGGCGGTAAGCAGTACTTC. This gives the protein CASSFVGTGGKQYF.

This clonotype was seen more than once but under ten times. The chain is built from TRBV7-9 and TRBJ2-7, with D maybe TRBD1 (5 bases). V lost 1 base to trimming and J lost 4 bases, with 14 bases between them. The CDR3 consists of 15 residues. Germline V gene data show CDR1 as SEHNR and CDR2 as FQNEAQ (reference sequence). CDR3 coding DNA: TGTGCCAGCAGCTTAGAACTTATGGGGCGGTACGAGCAGTACTTC. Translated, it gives CASSLELMGRYEQYF.

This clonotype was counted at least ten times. The CDR3 protein is CASSPSLGQAYGYTF. The CDR3 DNA is TGCGCCAGCAGCCCATCCTTGGGACAGGCCTATGGCTACACCTTC. This chain connects TRBV5-1 to TRBJ1-2, with 8 positions matching TRBD1. Germline CDR1 SGHRS, CDR2 YFSETQ. Losses at the gene ends were 4 bases for V and 4 bases for J; bases not matched to a gene: 9. The CDR3 length is 15 residues.

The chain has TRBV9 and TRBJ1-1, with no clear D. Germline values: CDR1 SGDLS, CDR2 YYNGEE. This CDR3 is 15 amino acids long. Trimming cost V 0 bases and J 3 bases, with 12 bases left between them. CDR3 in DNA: TGTGCCAGCAGCGTAGCTTCCGGAGGAGACACTGAAGCTTTCTTT. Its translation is CASSVASGGDTEAFF.

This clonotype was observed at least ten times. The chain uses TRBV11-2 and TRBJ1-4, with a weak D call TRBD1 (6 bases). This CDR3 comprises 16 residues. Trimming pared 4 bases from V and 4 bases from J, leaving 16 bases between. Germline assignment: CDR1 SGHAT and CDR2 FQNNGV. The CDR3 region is CASSSPKDSLNEKLFF. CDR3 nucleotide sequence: TGTGCCAGCAGCTCCCCCAAGGACAGCCTTAATGAAAAACTGTTTTTT.

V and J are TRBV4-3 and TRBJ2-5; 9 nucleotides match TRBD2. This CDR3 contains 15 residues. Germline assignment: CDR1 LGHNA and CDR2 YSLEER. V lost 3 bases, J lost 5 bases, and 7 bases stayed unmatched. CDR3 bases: TGCGCCAGCAGCCAGGCGGGGGGGGTCGGGGAGACCCAGTACTTC. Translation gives CASSQAGGVGETQYF.

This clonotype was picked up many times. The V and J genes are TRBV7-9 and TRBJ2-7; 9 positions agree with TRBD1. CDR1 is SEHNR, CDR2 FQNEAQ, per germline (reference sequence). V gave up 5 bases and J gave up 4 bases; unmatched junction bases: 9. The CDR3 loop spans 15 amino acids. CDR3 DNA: TGTGCCAGCAGCGCCCCGGGACAGGGAGGATACGAGCAGTACTTC. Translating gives CASSAPGQGGYEQYF.

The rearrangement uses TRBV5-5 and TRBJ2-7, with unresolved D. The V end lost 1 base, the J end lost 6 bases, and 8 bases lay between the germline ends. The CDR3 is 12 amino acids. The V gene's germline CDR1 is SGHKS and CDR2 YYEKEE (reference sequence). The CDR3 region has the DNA TGTGCCAGCAGCTTGAAGTGGGGCGAGCAGTACTTC. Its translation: CASSLKWGEQYF.

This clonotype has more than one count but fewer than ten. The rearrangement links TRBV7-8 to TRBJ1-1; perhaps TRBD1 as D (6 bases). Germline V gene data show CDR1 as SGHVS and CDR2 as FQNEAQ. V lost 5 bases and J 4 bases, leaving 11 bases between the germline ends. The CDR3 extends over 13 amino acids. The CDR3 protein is CASSRRTATEAFF. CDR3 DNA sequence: TGTGCCAGCAGCCGCAGGACAGCCACTGAAGCTTTCTTT.

The CDR3, as DNA: TGTGCCAGCAGTTTAAGTGGGGTTGGCTACGAGCAGTACTTC. The encoded protein is CASSLSGVGYEQYF. This chain links TRBV28 with TRBJ2-7; D remains ambiguous. Between the trimmed V and J ends, which lost 2 bases and 3 bases, there was a span of 11 bases. CDR3 size: 14 residues. Per germline, CDR1 MDHEN and CDR2 SYDVKM.

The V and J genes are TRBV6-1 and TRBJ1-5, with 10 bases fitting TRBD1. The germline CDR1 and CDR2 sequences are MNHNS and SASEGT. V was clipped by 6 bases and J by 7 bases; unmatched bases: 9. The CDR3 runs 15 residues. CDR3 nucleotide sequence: TGTGCCAGCAGCCGCGGGACAGGGGATCCCCAGCCCCAGCATTTT. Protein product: CASSRGTGDPQPQHF.

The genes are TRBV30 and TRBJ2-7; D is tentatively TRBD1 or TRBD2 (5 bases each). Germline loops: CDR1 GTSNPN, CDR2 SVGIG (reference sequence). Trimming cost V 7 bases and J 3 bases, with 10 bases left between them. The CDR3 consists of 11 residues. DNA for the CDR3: TGTGCCTACGGGACCAGCTACGAGCAGTACTTC. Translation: CAYGTSYEQYF. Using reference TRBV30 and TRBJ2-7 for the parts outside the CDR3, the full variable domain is SQTIHQWPATLVQPVGSPLSLECTVEGTSNPNLYWYRQAAGRGLQLLFYSVGIGQISSEVPQNLSASRPQDRQFILSSKKLLLSDSGFYLCAYGTSYEQYFGPGTRLTVT.

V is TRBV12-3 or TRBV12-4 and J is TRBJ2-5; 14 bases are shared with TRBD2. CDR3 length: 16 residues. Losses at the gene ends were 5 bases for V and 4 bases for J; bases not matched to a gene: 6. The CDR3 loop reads CASSRGLAGGPETQYF. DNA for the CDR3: TGTGCCAGCAGTCGAGGACTAGCGGGGGGCCCAGAGACCCAGTACTTC.

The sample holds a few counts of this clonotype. The CDR3 spells CATRPPGKETQYF. The CDR3 DNA is TGTGCCACCCGGCCTCCTGGGAAAGAGACCCAGTACTTC. The chain couples TRBV19 to TRBJ2-5; no definite D call. This CDR3 region has 13 residues. Germline CDR1 is LNHDA and CDR2 is SQIVND (reference sequence). Trimming removed 10 bases at V and 3 bases at J, with 15 bases between.

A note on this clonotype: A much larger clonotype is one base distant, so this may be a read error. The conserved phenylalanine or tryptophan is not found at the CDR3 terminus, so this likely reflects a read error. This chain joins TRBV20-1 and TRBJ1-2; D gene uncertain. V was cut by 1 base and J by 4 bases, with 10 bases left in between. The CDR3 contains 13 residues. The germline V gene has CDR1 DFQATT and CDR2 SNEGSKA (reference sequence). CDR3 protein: CSARVGVSYGYTL. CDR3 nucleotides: TGCAGTGCTAGAGTCGGTGTTAGCTATGGCTACACCCTC.

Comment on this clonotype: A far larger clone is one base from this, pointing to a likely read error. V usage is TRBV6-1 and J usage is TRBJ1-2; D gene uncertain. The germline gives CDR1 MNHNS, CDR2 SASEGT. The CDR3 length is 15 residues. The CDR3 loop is CVSSEVDRPNYGYTF. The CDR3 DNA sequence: TGCGTCAGCAGTGAAGTTGACCGCCCGAACTATGGCTACACCTTC.

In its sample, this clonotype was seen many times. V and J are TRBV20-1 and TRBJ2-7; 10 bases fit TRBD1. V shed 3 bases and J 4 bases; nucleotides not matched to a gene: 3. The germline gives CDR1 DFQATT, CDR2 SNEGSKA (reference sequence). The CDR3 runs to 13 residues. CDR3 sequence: CSARGDRGYEQYF. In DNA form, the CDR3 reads TGCAGTGCTAGGGGGGACAGGGGATACGAGCAGTACTTC.

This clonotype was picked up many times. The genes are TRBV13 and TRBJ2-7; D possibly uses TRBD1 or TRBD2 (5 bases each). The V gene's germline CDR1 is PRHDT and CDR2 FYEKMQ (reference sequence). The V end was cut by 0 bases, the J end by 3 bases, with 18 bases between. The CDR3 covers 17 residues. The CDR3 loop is CASSLGYRGPLIYEQYF. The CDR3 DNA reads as TGTGCCAGCAGCTTAGGCTACCGGGGACCGCTGATCTACGAGCAGTACTTC.

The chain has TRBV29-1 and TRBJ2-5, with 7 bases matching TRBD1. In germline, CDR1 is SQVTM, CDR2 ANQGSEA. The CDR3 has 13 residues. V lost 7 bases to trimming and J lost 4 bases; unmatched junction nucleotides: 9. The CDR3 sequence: CSGKGGVLETQYF. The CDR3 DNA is TGCAGCGGCAAAGGGGGCGTTCTAGAGACCCAGTACTTC.

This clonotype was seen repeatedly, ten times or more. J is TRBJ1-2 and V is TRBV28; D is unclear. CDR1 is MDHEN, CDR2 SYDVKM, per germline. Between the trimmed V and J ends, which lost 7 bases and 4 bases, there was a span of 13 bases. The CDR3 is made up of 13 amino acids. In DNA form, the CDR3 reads TGTGCCAGCACCCTACCAGGAGGCTATGGCTACACCTTC. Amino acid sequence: CASTLPGGYGYTF.

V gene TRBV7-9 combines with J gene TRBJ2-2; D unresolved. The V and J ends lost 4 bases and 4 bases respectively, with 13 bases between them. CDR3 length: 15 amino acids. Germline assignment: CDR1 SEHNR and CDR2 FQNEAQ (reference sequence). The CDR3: CASSSGSKGTGELFF. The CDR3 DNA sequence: TGTGCCAGCAGCTCCGGGTCGAAGGGCACCGGGGAGCTGTTTTTT.

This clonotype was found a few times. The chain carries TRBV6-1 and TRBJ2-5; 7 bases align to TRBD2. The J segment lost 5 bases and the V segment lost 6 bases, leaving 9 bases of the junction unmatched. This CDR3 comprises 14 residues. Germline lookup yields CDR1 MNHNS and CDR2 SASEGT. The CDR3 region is CASSLHKRGETQYF. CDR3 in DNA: TGTGCCAGCAGCCTACATAAGCGGGGTGAGACCCAGTACTTC.

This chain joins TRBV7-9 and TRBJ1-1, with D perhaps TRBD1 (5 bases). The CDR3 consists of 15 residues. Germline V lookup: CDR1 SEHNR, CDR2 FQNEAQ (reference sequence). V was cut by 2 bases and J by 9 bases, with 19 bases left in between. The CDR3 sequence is CASSLLLRGREQAFF. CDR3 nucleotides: TGTGCCAGCAGCTTACTCCTTCGGGGGAGAGAACAAGCTTTCTTT.

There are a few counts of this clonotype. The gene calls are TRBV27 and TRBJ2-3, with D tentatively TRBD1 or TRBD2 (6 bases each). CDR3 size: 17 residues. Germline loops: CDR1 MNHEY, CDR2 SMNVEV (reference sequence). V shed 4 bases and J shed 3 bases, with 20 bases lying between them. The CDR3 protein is CASSYRSLGGRTDTQYF. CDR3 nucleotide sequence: TGTGCCAGCAGTTACAGATCGCTAGGGGGGAGAACAGATACGCAGTATTTT.

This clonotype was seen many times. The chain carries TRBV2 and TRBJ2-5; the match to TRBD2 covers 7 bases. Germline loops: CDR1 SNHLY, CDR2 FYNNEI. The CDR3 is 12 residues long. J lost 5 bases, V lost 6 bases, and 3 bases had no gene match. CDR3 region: CASRRAGETQYF. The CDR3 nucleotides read TGTGCCAGCAGGCGAGCGGGGGAGACCCAGTACTTC.

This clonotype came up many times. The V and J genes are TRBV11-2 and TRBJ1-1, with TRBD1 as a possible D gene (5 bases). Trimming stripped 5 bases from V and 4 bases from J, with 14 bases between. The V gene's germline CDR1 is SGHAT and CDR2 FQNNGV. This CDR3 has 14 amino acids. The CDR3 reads CASSKKVTGTEAFF. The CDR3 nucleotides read TGTGCCAGCAGCAAAAAGGTAACAGGCACTGAAGCTTTCTTT.

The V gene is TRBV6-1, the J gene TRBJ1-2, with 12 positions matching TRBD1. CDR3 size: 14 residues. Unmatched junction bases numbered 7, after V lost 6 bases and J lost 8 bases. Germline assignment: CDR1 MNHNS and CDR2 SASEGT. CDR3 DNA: TGTGCCAGCAGGCTAACCGGGACAGGGGGCGGCTACACCTTC. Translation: CASRLTGTGGGYTF.